A selection of T cell receptor beta chains follows, all from one sample in a study of T cell responses to AZD1222 COVID-19 vaccine. Libraries were prepared by immunoSEQ multiplex PCR; TCRdb keeps only in-frame clonotypes and omits some of them. The table records some 100,000 clones, roughly 91% of them present only once. This specimen consisted of peripheral blood, obtained on day 0 of AZD1222 vaccination. These receptor sequences come from an adult in good health. CDR3s include the opening cysteine and the closing phenylalanine or tryptophan. D genes are given only for firm matches. Not every row has a clone size; where given, it reads once, few, many or a size class.

TRBV6-4,NA,TRBD2,TRBJ2-5,TGTGCCAGCAGTGTCAACGGGGGGGCCGGGGAGACCCAGTACTTC,CASSVNGGAGETQYF
TRBV27,NA,NA,TRBJ1-1,TGTGCCAGCATCCCCCCGCGGGGTGAAGCTTTCTTT,CASIPPRGEAFF
TRBV10-3,few,TRBD1,TRBJ1-3,TGTGCCATCAGTGGTTTCCCCCGGGACAGTCTAGAGCCCATATATTTT,CAISGFPRDSLEPIYF
TRBV21-1,few,NA,TRBJ2-1,TGTGCCAGCAGCAAAGATTACAGGGGAGTTGGACCACGTCCTGCTTACAGTGAGCAGTTCTTC,CASSKDYRGVGPRPAYSEQFF
TRBV11-2,NA,NA,TRBJ2-7,TGTGCCAGCAGCCCGCCGGGTACCTACGAGCAGTACTTC,CASSPPGTYEQYF
TRBV27,few,TRBD1,TRBJ1-1,TGTGCCAGCAGTTTAGATATCGGACAGGGGGCCACTGAAGCTTTCTTT,CASSLDIGQGATEAFF
TRBV12-3/TRBV12-4,NA,NA,TRBJ1-2,TGTGCCAGCAGGTGGGGTGGCTATGGCTACACCTTC,CASRWGGYGYTF
TRBV3-1/TRBV3-2,NA,TRBD1,TRBJ2-1,TGTGCCAGCAGCCGGAAATCCGGGACAGAAAACAATGAGCAGTTCTTC,CASSRKSGTENNEQFF
TRBV29-1,once,TRBD1,TRBJ1-1,TGCAGCACTACGCAGGGGGCAGGAGAAACTGAAGCTTTCTTT,CSTTQGAGETEAFF
TRBV5-1,NA,TRBD1,TRBJ2-5,TGCGCCAGCAGCTCGACTGCCGGGACAGGGGGCCGGGAGACCCAGTACTTC,CASSSTAGTGGRETQYF
TRBV12-3/TRBV12-4,NA,NA,TRBJ1-2,NA,CASSFGSGYTF
TRBV7-9,NA,TRBD2,TRBJ2-2,TGTGCCAGCAGCTTACGCGGGGGGATTTCTACCGGGGAGCTGTTTTTT,CASSLRGGISTGELFF
TRBV6-5,NA,NA,TRBJ2-3,TGTGCCAGCACCCGCGTCGGACTCACAGATACGCAGTATTTT,CASTRVGLTDTQYF
TRBV19,NA,TRBD1,TRBJ1-1,TGTGCCAGTAGTCACCCCGACAGGGGCCCCGAGTTAGGCACTGAAGCTTTCTTT,CASSHPDRGPELGTEAFF
TRBV6-6,NA,NA,TRBJ1-5,TGTGCCAGCAGTCAATATGACAGGAGACAGCCCCAGCATTTT,CASSQYDRRQPQHF
TRBV6-5,NA,TRBD1,TRBJ2-7,TGTGCCAGCAAGAGGGGACAGGGCATCTACGAGCAGTACTTC,CASKRGQGIYEQYF
TRBV9,NA,NA,TRBJ2-3,TGTGCCAGCAGCGTTACAGGGAACACAGATACGCAGTATTTT,CASSVTGNTDTQYF
TRBV12-5,NA,NA,TRBJ1-1,TGTGCTAGTGGTTCGCGGGTGAACACTGAAGCTTTCTTT,CASGSRVNTEAFF
TRBV11-3,NA,TRBD1,TRBJ2-3,TGTGCCAGCAGCTCGGGACAGGGAGGCACAGATACGCAGTATTTT,CASSSGQGGTDTQYF
TRBV29-1,NA,NA,TRBJ1-2,TGCAGCGTTGCAGGGTGGGGCTATGGCTACACCTTC,CSVAGWGYGYTF
TRBV19,once,NA,TRBJ1-5,TGTGCCAGTAGTTATGGTGGAGGGAATCAGCCCCAGCATTTT,CASSYGGGNQPQHF
TRBV4-1,NA,TRBD1,TRBJ1-5,TGCGCCAGCAGCCAGGACAGGGCTAGCAATCAGCCCCAGCATTTT,CASSQDRASNQPQHF
TRBV5-1,NA,NA,TRBJ2-7,TGCGCCAGCAGCTTGGGGCTCGGGCCCTACGAGCAGTACTTC,CASSLGLGPYEQYF
TRBV30,NA,NA,TRBJ1-5,TGTGCCTGGAAGGGGCAGGGTGATCAGCCCCAGCATTTT,CAWKGQGDQPQHF
TRBV7-9,once,TRBD1,TRBJ1-5,TGTGCCAGCAGCTACGGACAGGGTAGCAATCAGCCCCAGCATTTT,CASSYGQGSNQPQHF
TRBV6-4,NA,NA,TRBJ2-5,TGTGCCAGCACCTACCTGGGGGGCCGAGAGACCCAGTACTTC,CASTYLGGRETQYF
TRBV30,NA,NA,TRBJ1-2,TGTGCCTTAAGTCCCGGCTACACCTTC,CALSPGYTF
TRBV27,NA,NA,TRBJ1-4,TGTGCCAGCAGTTCTATAGGCTTTAATGAAAAACTGTTTTTT,CASSSIGFNEKLFF
TRBV6-4,NA,NA,TRBJ2-3,TGTGCCAGCAGTGACCCTTCTGGGACAGATACGCAGTATTTT,CASSDPSGTDTQYF
TRBV28,NA,NA,TRBJ2-7,TGTGCCAGCAGTTTAGGGGCAGGGCGATACGAGCAGTACTTC,CASSLGAGRYEQYF
TRBV5-4,NA,NA,TRBJ1-1,TGTGCCAGCAGCGACCTGGGGGGGGCTATCGAAGCTTTCTTT,CASSDLGGAIEAFF
TRBV6-1,NA,NA,TRBJ1-6,TGTGCCAGCAGTGAAGCGCAGGGGCTTAATTCACCCCTCCACTTT,CASSEAQGLNSPLHF
TRBV5-8,NA,NA,TRBJ1-1,TGTGCCAGCAACTCGGGGGGTCGATCGAACACTGAAGCTTTCTTT,CASNSGGRSNTEAFF
TRBV5-5,NA,NA,TRBJ2-7,TGTGCCAGCAGCGCCGAGGGTACCTACGAGCAGTACTTC,CASSAEGTYEQYF
TRBV3-1/TRBV3-2,NA,NA,TRBJ1-3,TGTGCCAGCAGCCAAGATTGGTTGGAGGCTGGAAACACCATATATTTT,CASSQDWLEAGNTIYF
TRBV7-8,NA,NA,TRBJ1-1,TGTGCCAGCAGCCCCAGGACGAGCGGTACTGAAGCTTTCTTT,CASSPRTSGTEAFF
TRBV25-1,few,NA,TRBJ1-4,TGTGCCAGCAGTCAGGGAACAACTAATGAAAAACTGTTTTTT,CASSQGTTNEKLFF
TRBV6-5,NA,NA,TRBJ1-2,TGTGCCAGCAGTTACTCCGGGGCGCGAAACTATGGCTACACCTTC,CASSYSGARNYGYTF
TRBV3-1/TRBV3-2,NA,NA,TRBJ2-1,TGTGCCAGCAGCCAAGTTGCAGCTTCCTACAATGAGCAGTTCTTC,CASSQVAASYNEQFF